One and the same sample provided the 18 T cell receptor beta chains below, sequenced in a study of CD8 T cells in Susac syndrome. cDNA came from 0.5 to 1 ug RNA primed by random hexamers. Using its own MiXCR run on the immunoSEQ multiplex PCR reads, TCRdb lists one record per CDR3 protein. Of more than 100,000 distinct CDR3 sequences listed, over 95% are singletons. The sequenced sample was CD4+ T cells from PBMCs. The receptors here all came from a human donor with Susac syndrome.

The chain's CDR3 is CASSYGRTAGEETQYF. The CDR3 DNA reads TGTGCCAGCAGTTACGGTAGAACGGCCGGGGAAGAGACCCAGTACTTC. The rearrangement joins TRBV6-2 or TRBV6-3 to TRBJ2-5; possibly TRBD2 for D (5 bases). Per germline, CDR1 MNHEY and CDR2 SVGEGT. Between the trimmed V and J ends, which lost 2 bases and 3 bases, there was a span of 16 bases. The CDR3 runs to 16 residues.

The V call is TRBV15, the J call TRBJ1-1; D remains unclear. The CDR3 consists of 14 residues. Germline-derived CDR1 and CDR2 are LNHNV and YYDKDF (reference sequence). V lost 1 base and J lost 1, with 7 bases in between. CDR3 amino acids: CATSRGVENTEAFF. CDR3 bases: TGTGCCACCAGCAGAGGGGTAGAGAACACTGAAGCTTTCTTT.

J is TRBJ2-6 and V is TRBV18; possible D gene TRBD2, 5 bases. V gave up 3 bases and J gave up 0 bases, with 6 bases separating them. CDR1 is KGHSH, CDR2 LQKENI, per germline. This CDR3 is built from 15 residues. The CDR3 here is CASSPGDSGANVLTF. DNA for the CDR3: TGTGCCAGCTCACCCGGGGACTCTGGGGCCAACGTCCTGACTTTC.

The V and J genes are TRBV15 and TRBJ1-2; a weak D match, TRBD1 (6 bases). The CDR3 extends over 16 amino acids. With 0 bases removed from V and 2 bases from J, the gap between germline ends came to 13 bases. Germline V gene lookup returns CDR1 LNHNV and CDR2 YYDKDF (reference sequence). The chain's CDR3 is CATSRDLGDTNYGYTF. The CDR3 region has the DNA TGTGCCACCAGCAGAGATCTCGGGGACACGAACTATGGCTACACCTTC.

For the CDR3, the DNA is TGTGCCAGCTCACCATTTTCTAGCGGGAGTCGTTACGAGCAGTACTTC. It codes for CASSPFSSGSRYEQYF. The rearrangement joins TRBV18 to TRBJ2-7; 10 bases align to TRBD2. Germline CDR1 is KGHSH and CDR2 is LQKENI. Trimming cost V 2 bases and J 4 bases; bases outside gene matches: 8. The CDR3 runs to 16 residues.

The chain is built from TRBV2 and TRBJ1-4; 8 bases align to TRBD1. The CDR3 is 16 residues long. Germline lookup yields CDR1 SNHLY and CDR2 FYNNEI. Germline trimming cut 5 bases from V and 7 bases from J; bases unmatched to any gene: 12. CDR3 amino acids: CASSSLGQAEGEKLFF. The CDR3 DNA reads TGTGCCAGCAGTTCCTTGGGACAGGCCGAGGGTGAAAAACTGTTTTTT.

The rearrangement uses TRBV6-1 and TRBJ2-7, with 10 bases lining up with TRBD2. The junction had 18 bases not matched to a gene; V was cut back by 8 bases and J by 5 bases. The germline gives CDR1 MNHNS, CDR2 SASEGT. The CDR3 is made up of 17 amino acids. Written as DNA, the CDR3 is TGTGCCAGCCACTACGCGGCTAGCGGGAGCCTCAAGCACGAGCAGTACTTC. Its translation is CASHYAASGSLKHEQYF.

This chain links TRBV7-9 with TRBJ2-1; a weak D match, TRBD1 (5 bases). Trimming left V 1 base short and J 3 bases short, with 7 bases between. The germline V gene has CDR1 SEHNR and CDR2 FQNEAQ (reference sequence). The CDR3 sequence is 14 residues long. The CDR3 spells CASSLGGIYNEQFF. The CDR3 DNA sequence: TGTGCCAGCAGCTTAGGGGGCATCTACAATGAGCAGTTCTTC. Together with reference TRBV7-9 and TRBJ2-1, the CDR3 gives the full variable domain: DTGVSQNPRHKITKRGQNVTFRCDPISEHNRLYWYRQTLGQGPEFLTYFQNEAQLEKSRLLSDRFSAERPKGSFSTLEIQRTEQGDSAMYLCASSLGGIYNEQFFGPGTRLTVL.

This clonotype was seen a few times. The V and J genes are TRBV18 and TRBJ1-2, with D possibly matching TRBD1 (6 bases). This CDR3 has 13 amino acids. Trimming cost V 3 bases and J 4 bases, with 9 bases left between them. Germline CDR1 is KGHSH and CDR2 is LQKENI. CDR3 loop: CASSPEGGYGYTF. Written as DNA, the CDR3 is TGTGCCAGCTCACCTGAAGGGGGCTATGGCTACACCTTC.

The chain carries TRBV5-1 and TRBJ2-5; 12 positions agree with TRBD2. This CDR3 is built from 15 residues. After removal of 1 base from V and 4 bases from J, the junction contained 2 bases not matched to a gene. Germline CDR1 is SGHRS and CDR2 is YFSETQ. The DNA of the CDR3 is TGCGCCAGCAGCTTGACGACTAGCGGGAGAGAGACCCAGTACTTC. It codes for CASSLTTSGRETQYF. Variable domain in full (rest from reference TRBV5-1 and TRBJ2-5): KAGVTQTPRYLIKTRGQQVTLSCSPISGHRSVSWYQQTPGQGLQFLFEYFSETQRNKGNFPGRFSGRQFSNSRSEMNVSTLELGDSALYLCASSLTTSGRETQYFGPGTRLLVL.

CDR3 in DNA: TGTGCCAGCACTTCCCACACCGGGGAGCTGTTTTTT. This sequence encodes CASTSHTGELFF. The chain joins TRBV25-1 to TRBJ2-2, with D hard to call. V lost 7 bases and J lost 3, with 6 bases in between. Germline assignment: CDR1 MGHDK and CDR2 SYGVNS. This CDR3 region has 12 residues.

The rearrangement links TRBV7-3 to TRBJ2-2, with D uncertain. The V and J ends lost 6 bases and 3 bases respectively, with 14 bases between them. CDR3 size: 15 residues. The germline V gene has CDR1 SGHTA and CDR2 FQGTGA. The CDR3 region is CASRGRSGYTGELFF. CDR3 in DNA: TGTGCCAGCAGGGGCCGATCTGGTTACACCGGGGAGCTGTTTTTT.

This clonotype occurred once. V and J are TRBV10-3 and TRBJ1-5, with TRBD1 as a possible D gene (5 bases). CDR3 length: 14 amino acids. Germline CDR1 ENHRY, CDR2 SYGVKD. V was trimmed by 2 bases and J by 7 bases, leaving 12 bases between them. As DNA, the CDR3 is TGTGCCATCAGTGAGGGGCATGGGGACCAGCCCCAGCATTTT. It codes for CAISEGHGDQPQHF.

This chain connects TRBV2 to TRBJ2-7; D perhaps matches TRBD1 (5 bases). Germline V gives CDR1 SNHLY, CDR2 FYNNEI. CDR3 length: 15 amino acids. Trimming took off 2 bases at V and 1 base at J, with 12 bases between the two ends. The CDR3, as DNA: TGTGCCAGCAGTGAACCGACAGAAAAGTCCTACGAGCAGTACTTC. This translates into CASSEPTEKSYEQYF. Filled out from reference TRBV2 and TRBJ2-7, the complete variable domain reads EPEVTQTPSHQVTQMGQEVILRCVPISNHLYFYWYRQILGQKVEFLVSFYNNEISEKSEIFDDQFSVERPDGSNFTLKIRSTKLEDSAMYFCASSEPTEKSYEQYFGPGTRLTVT.

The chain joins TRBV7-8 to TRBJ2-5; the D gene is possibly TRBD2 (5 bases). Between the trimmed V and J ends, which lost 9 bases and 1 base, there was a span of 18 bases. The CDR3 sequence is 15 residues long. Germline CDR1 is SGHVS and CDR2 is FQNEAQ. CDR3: CASLRARIPQETQYF. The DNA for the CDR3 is TGTGCCAGTTTGAGGGCTCGTATTCCCCAAGAGACCCAGTACTTC.

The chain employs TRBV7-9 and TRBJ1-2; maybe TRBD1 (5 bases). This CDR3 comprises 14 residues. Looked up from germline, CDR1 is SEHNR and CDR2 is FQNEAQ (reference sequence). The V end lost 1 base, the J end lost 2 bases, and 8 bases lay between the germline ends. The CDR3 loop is CASSLDQGNYGYTF. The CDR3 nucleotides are TGTGCCAGCAGCTTAGATCAGGGAAACTATGGCTACACCTTC.

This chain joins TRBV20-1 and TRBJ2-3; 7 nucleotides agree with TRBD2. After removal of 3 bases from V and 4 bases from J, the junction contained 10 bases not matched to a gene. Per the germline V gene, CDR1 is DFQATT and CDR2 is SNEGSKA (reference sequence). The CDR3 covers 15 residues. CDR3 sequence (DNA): TGCAGTGCTAGTACTAGCGCCCTCCCCTCAGATACGCAGTATTTT. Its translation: CSASTSALPSDTQYF.

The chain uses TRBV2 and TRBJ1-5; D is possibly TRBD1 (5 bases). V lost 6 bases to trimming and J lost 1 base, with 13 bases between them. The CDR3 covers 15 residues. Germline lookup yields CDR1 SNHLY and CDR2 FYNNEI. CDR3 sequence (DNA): TGTGCCAGCAGCAGGGACGGTTCAAGCAATCAGCCCCAGCATTTT. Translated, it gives CASSRDGSSNQPQHF.